A single sample gave rise to the 30 T cell receptor beta chains below, sequenced in a study of blood T cell repertoires in COVID-19. Data came from immunoSEQ multiplex PCR; TCRdb stores just in-frame clones and leaves some out. The sample shows fewer than 200,000 clones, 75% to 85% of them seen only once. The sample consisted of peripheral blood. All receptors derive from a woman aged 80 or over with COVID-19, enrolled during active disease.

The rearrangement joins TRBV14 to TRBJ2-3, with D perhaps matching TRBD1 (5 bases). In germline, CDR1 is SGHDN, CDR2 FVKESK. The CDR3 covers 13 residues. Deletions cut 1 base from V and 7 bases from J, with 9 bases between. The DNA of the CDR3 is TGTGCCAGCAGCCAAGGAGCAGGGAATACGCAGTATTTT. This sequence encodes CASSQGAGNTQYF.

This clone has just one count. The chain uses TRBV2 and TRBJ2-1; D may be TRBD1 (5 bases). This CDR3 is 16 amino acids long. Germline CDR1 SNHLY, CDR2 FYNNEI. The V end lost 2 bases, the J end lost 7 bases, and 18 bases lay between the germline ends. In DNA, the CDR3 is TGTGCCAGCAGTGAATTGTTTTGGCAGGGCAAGAATGAGCAGTTCTTC. It is translated as CASSELFWQGKNEQFF.

The genes are TRBV6-9 and TRBJ2-2, with D possibly matching TRBD1 (6 bases). Germline CDR1 MNHGY, CDR2 SVAAGI. Trimming shortened V by 6 bases and J by 6 bases, and 26 bases separated the two germline ends. The CDR3 is 18 residues long. DNA of the CDR3: TGTGCCAGCAGACCCTATTCTTACCGGGACACCCGTTCCGGGGAGCTGTTTTTT. As protein: CASRPYSYRDTRSGELFF.

This clone was found a few times. J is TRBJ2-7 and V is TRBV4-1, with 11 bases matching TRBD2. Germline V CDR1 and CDR2: MGHRA, YSYEKL. The J segment lost 4 bases and the V segment lost 1 base, leaving 6 bases of the junction unmatched. This CDR3 is built from 16 residues. CDR3: CASSQGPSGRSYEQYF. The CDR3 nucleotides read TGCGCCAGCAGCCAAGGCCCTAGCGGGAGGTCTTACGAGCAGTACTTC.

At least ten counts were recorded for this clone. CDR3 sequence: CASSVRQGLFSGNTIYF. The CDR3 nucleotides are TGTGCCAGCAGTGTTCGACAGGGGTTATTCTCTGGAAACACCATATATTTT. The chain has TRBV2 and TRBJ1-3, with 8 bases fitting TRBD1. This CDR3 is built from 17 residues. The germline V gene has CDR1 SNHLY and CDR2 FYNNEI. V was pared by 4 bases and J by 0 bases, with 8 bases of the junction left unmatched.

The chain has TRBV7-9 and TRBJ1-6, with TRBD1 identical over 8 bases. V dropped 6 bases and J dropped 10; count of bases not matched to a gene: 8. The CDR3 sequence is 14 residues long. Per the germline V gene, CDR1 is SEHNR and CDR2 is FQNEAQ (reference sequence). CDR3 residues: CASRAGGARSPLHF. The CDR3 region has the DNA TGTGCCAGCAGGGCAGGGGGCGCGAGATCACCCCTCCACTTT.

The gene calls are TRBV18 and TRBJ2-6; 9 bases align to TRBD1. The V and J ends lost 4 bases and 4 bases, in that order; junction bases with no gene match: 8. This CDR3 comprises 17 residues. Looked up from germline, CDR1 is KGHSH and CDR2 is LQKENI. CDR3 residues: CASSRETGGTGANVLTF. The DNA for the CDR3 is TGTGCCAGCTCACGAGAGACAGGGGGGACAGGGGCCAACGTCCTGACTTTC.

The chain carries TRBV5-1 and TRBJ2-3; tentative D call: TRBD1 (8 bases). The V gene lost 4 bases and the J gene lost 4 bases, with 16 bases spanning the gap. This CDR3 is built from 15 residues. Germline V gives CDR1 SGHRS, CDR2 YFSETQ. This CDR3 is CASSTQGGAPDTQYF. In DNA form, the CDR3 reads TGCGCCAGCAGCACACAGGGGGGGGCCCCAGATACGCAGTATTTT.

In nucleotides, the CDR3 is TGTGCCAGCAGCCTAGTCCGTGTAGATACGCAGTATTTT. Encoded protein: CASSLVRVDTQYF. J is TRBJ2-3 and V is TRBV7-3; unclear D gene. Trimming stripped 5 bases from V and 5 bases from J, with 11 bases between. Germline CDR1 is SGHTA and CDR2 is FQGTGA. The CDR3 has 13 amino acids.

This sequence joins TRBV25-1 and TRBJ1-2, with a possible D match to TRBD1 (6 bases). Trimming left V 5 bases short and J 8 bases short, with 12 bases between. The CDR3 has 12 residues. Germline V gene lookup returns CDR1 MGHDK and CDR2 SYGVNS. In nucleotides, the CDR3 is TGTGCCAGCAGTACCCAGACAGGCGGCTACACCTTC. Translation gives CASSTQTGGYTF.

This chain joins TRBV24-1 and TRBJ2-3, with TRBD2 matching over 9 bases. J lost 2 bases, V lost 1 base, and 3 bases had no gene match. The V gene's germline CDR1 is KGHDR and CDR2 SFDVKD. This CDR3 contains 16 residues. The CDR3 sequence is CATSDFKRGATDTQYF. CDR3 DNA sequence: TGTGCCACCAGTGATTTTAAGCGGGGGGCCACAGATACGCAGTATTTT.

This clone was recorded only once. The V and J genes are TRBV2 and TRBJ1-2; possibly TRBD1 for D (5 bases). With 6 bases removed from V and 8 bases from J, the gap between germline ends came to 16 bases. CDR3 length equals 13 residues. Per the germline V gene, CDR1 is SNHLY and CDR2 is FYNNEI. DNA of the CDR3: TGTGCCAGCAGGGCCGACAGCGTACTCGGCTACACCTTC. It specifies CASRADSVLGYTF.

The chain joins TRBV19 to TRBJ2-5, with 7 bases fitting TRBD1. The germline gives CDR1 LNHDA, CDR2 SQIVND (reference sequence). V dropped 6 bases and J dropped 2; count of bases not matched to a gene: 6. The CDR3 is 14 residues long. In nucleotides, the CDR3 is TGTGCCAGTAGCCCAACAGGGGCTCAAGAGACCCAGTACTTC. Its translation: CASSPTGAQETQYF.

This sequence joins TRBV5-4 and TRBJ1-2; tentatively, D is TRBD1 (5 bases). The germline V gene has CDR1 SGHNT and CDR2 YYREEE (reference sequence). V was shortened by 4 bases and J by 4 bases, with 8 bases between the two germline ends. The CDR3 loop spans 12 amino acids. CDR3 DNA sequence: TGTGCCAGCAGCGGAGGGGTCTATGGCTACACCTTC. Translated: CASSGGVYGYTF.

The V call is TRBV7-2, the J call TRBJ2-7; TRBD2 aligns across 9 bases. The CDR3 length is 15 residues. The germline V gene has CDR1 SGHTA and CDR2 FQGNSA. The trim removed 3 bases at V and 2 bases at J, leaving 5 bases unmatched. For the CDR3, the DNA is TGTGCCAGCAGCTTGGGACTAGCTTTTGCCTACGAGCAGTACTTC. Protein: CASSLGLAFAYEQYF.

The rearrangement uses TRBV5-1 and TRBJ1-4; 8 bases align to TRBD1. Germline CDR1 and CDR2: SGHRS and YFSETQ. Unmatched junction bases numbered 8, after V lost 0 bases and J lost 7 bases. This CDR3 region has 16 residues. The CDR3 bases are TGCGCCAGCAGCTTGGATATTGCAGGGGGCCGTGAAAAACTGTTTTTT. This sequence encodes CASSLDIAGGREKLFF.

This clone was counted a few times. This chain connects TRBV14 to TRBJ1-5, with TRBD1 matching over 8 bases. Trimming cost V 5 bases and J 4 bases; bases outside gene matches: 13. This CDR3 contains 17 residues. Germline V gene lookup returns CDR1 SGHDN and CDR2 FVKESK. The CDR3, as DNA: TGTGCCAGCAGCAAATTCCGGGACAGGCTTTGGAATCAGCCCCAGCATTTT. Protein: CASSKFRDRLWNQPQHF.

In this sample, this clone turned up a few times. The rearrangement joins TRBV5-1 to TRBJ2-1, with a possible D match to TRBD2 (7 bases). V was cut by 4 bases and J by 2 bases, with 22 bases left in between. This CDR3 is 18 amino acids long. Germline assignment: CDR1 SGHRS and CDR2 YFSETQ. The CDR3 reads CASSLGHNTGTTYNEQFF. Here the CDR3 DNA reads TGCGCCAGCAGCCTGGGACACAACACCGGGACTACCTACAATGAGCAGTTCTTC.

The chain joins TRBV7-9 to TRBJ1-2, with D maybe TRBD1 (6 bases). Trimming cost V 1 base and J 4 bases, with 13 bases left between them. CDR3 length: 15 amino acids. Germline V CDR1 and CDR2: SEHNR, FQNEAQ (reference sequence). The CDR3 region has the DNA TGTGCCAGCAGCTTAGGTGGAGCAGGGGCCTATGGCTACACCTTC. Protein sequence: CASSLGGAGAYGYTF.

The chain is built from TRBV15 and TRBJ2-3; weak D call: TRBD2 (5 bases). This CDR3 contains 16 residues. Trimming shortened V by 1 base and J by 3 bases, and 14 bases separated the two germline ends. The germline V gene has CDR1 LNHNV and CDR2 YYDKDF (reference sequence). CDR3 sequence (DNA): TGTGCCACCAGCAGAGCCCGGGGTGGAAATACAGATACGCAGTATTTT. It yields the protein CATSRARGGNTDTQYF.

This chain joins TRBV27 and TRBJ2-5, with TRBD1 matching over 7 bases. Germline V gene sequence: CDR1 MNHEY, CDR2 SMNVEV (reference sequence). The CDR3 spans 14 residues. V trimming: 3 bases; J trimming: 3 bases; junction bases outside the gene matches: 4. The CDR3 nucleotides are TGTGCCAGCAGTTTCCGGGACAGTGAAGAGACCCAGTACTTC. Protein: CASSFRDSEETQYF.

The rearrangement uses TRBV19 and TRBJ1-6, with D maybe TRBD1 (5 bases). The CDR3 extends over 15 amino acids. Germline values: CDR1 LNHDA, CDR2 SQIVND (reference sequence). Deletions cut 0 bases from V and 9 bases from J, with 12 bases between. The CDR3: CASSIDTGLSSPLHF. The CDR3 nucleotides read TGTGCCAGTAGTATAGATACAGGTTTGTCTTCACCCCTCCACTTT.

The J gene is TRBJ1-2, the V gene TRBV18; TRBD1 agrees at 8 bases. Germline CDR1 KGHSH, CDR2 LQKENI. Trimming at V came to 3 bases and at J to 4 bases, leaving 7 bases not matched to a gene. This CDR3 comprises 15 residues. CDR3 residues: CASSPEQGEAYGYTF. The CDR3 region has the DNA TGTGCCAGCTCACCTGAACAGGGGGAAGCCTATGGCTACACCTTC.

This clone has more than one count but fewer than ten. This sequence joins TRBV19 and TRBJ2-7; D is uncertain. Germline values: CDR1 LNHDA, CDR2 SQIVND (reference sequence). Trimming removed 3 bases at V and 0 bases at J, with 12 bases between. CDR3 length: 15 amino acids. The CDR3 DNA is TGTGCCAGTAGTATTTTCGCAGGAATCTCCTACGAGCAGTACTTC. This encodes CASSIFAGISYEQYF.

The V and J genes are TRBV3-1 (or the pseudogene TRBV3-2) and TRBJ2-7; 16 positions agree with TRBD2. V dropped 4 bases and J dropped 2; count of bases not matched to a gene: 5. CDR3 size: 17 residues. Germline lookup yields CDR1 LGHDT and CDR2 YNNKEL (reference sequence). The CDR3 sequence: CASSPGTSGRAPYEQYF. The CDR3 nucleotides are TGTGCCAGCAGCCCGGGGACTAGCGGGAGGGCGCCCTACGAGCAGTACTTC.

The V gene is TRBV3-1 (or the pseudogene TRBV3-2), the J gene TRBJ2-7; unclear D gene. CDR1 is LGHDT, CDR2 YNNKEL, per germline (reference sequence). This CDR3 spans 14 amino acids. Between the trimmed V and J ends, which lost 1 base and 2 bases, there was a span of 9 bases. CDR3: CASSQVPGTYEQYF. The CDR3 region has the DNA TGTGCCAGCAGCCAAGTTCCAGGAACCTACGAGCAGTACTTC.

V usage is TRBV5-4 and J usage is TRBJ2-7; 9 bases line up with TRBD1. V lost 5 bases, J lost 4 bases, and 4 bases stayed unmatched. CDR1 and CDR2 from the germline V gene are SGHNT and YYREEE (reference sequence). The CDR3 is 13 residues long. The DNA for the CDR3 is TGTGCCAGCAGTCGACAGGGGGTATACGAGCAGTACTTC. It codes for CASSRQGVYEQYF.

This chain uses TRBV4-2 with TRBJ1-2; D is ambiguous. Trimming shortened V by 3 bases and J by 4 bases, and 15 bases separated the two germline ends. CDR3 length: 15 residues. Germline assignment: CDR1 LGHNA and CDR2 YNFKEQ. The DNA of the CDR3 is TGTGCCAGCAGCCATCGGTCTTCTGGAGGCTATGGCTACACCTTC. It encodes CASSHRSSGGYGYTF.

V and J are TRBV28 and TRBJ2-7; D perhaps matches TRBD2 (5 bases). Trimming took 2 bases from V and 5 from J, leaving 16 bases between them. The CDR3 is 15 amino acids. Per germline, CDR1 MDHEN and CDR2 SYDVKM. CDR3 residues: CASSLGSSVGDEQYF. The CDR3 DNA reads TGTGCCAGCAGTTTAGGGAGTTCGGTAGGCGACGAGCAGTACTTC.

V gene TRBV28 combines with J gene TRBJ2-5, with 8 bases fitting TRBD2. CDR1 and CDR2 from the germline V gene are MDHEN and SYDVKM. V lost 3 bases to trimming and J lost 7 bases; unmatched junction nucleotides: 13. There are 16 residues in the CDR3. This chain's CDR3 is CASSFSSSGPPGTQYF. The CDR3 bases are TGTGCCAGCAGTTTCTCTTCTAGCGGGCCCCCCGGGACCCAGTACTTC.